This is a list of T cell receptor beta chains from one sample in a study of beta chain features in type 1 diabetes. Clones were sequenced by immunoSEQ multiplex PCR, and TCRdb holds only the in-frame ones, with some missing. This sample has over 300,000 clones, with 6.5% to 10% found just once. Sequencing was carried out using central memory CD4+ T cells from blood. The receptors shown here come from a woman aged 18-29 years in good health. CDR3s leave out the opening cysteine and the closing phenylalanine or tryptophan. Expanded clones get a size class; other rows say once, few or many, or leave the size out.

>TRBV9|few|TRBJ2-2
ASGGGREAVTGELF
>TRBV5-4|.|TRBJ2-5
ASSLVGGRGKETQY
>TRBV11-1|many|TRBJ2-5
ASTGQGQGFGSQY
>TRBV7-8|few|TRBJ2-7
ASSRTSGEQY
>TRBV18|.|TRBJ2-7
ASSPPLGQGAGEQY
>TRBV14|.|TRBJ2-2
ASSQVAGTGGYTGELF
>TRBV9|few|TRBJ2-3
ASSPRRADGTDTQY
>TRBV6-1|.|TRBJ2-1
ASSEWAAYNEQF
>TRBV15|.|TRBJ1-5
ATSDRRYNQPQH
>TRBV7-2|.|TRBJ1-5
ASSSPDPQSNQPQH
>TRBV25-1|few|TRBJ2-3
ASTDGGHTDTQY
>TRBV21-1|few|TRBJ1-4
ASSTPAPTNEKLF
>TRBV29-1|.|TRBJ2-7
SVGTGANYEQY
>TRBV4-2|few|TRBJ1-4
ASSFREKLF
>TRBV4-3|many|TRBJ2-7
ASSQDPGGFEQY
>TRBV11-1|few|TRBJ2-5
ASSLMMVTGSQETQY
>TRBV21-1|few|TRBJ2-7
ASSKRRHNRPNYEQY
>TRBV5-6|many|TRBJ2-3
ASSFSSSADTQY
>TRBV28|few|TRBJ1-4
ASTRQGTTNEKLF
>TRBV27|.|TRBJ2-3
ASSLEGSDTQY
>TRBV15|few|TRBJ1-1
ATSRPIQGSNTEAF
>TRBV5-4|few|TRBJ2-3
ASSFMGSTDTQY
>TRBV14|.|TRBJ2-6
ASSPNSNFNVLT
>TRBV11-2|.|TRBJ2-7
AIGDSWGEQY
>TRBV28|.|TRBJ2-7
ASSLFGSGRYEQY
>TRBV15|.|TRBJ1-3
ATSSAKSSGNTIY
>TRBV5-4|few|TRBJ2-7
ASSLDTQGLHEQY
>TRBV6-1|few|TRBJ2-5
ASSEVFGGEETQY
>TRBV28|few|TRBJ1-5
ASSTGGDSNQPQH
>TRBV4-1|.|TRBJ2-3
ASSQDTLRAGGNTQY
>TRBV5-1|.|TRBJ2-1
ASSFTDRPHNEQF
>TRBV25-1|few|TRBJ2-1
ASSDSGTRNREQF
>TRBV28|many|TRBJ2-6
ASSLTTSGANVLT
>TRBV5-1|.|TRBJ2-7
ASSPVAGGTYEQY
>TRBV11-3|few|TRBJ2-1
ASSLIADNEQF
>TRBV21-1|.|TRBJ2-5
ASSRGVTSGEQETQY
>TRBV6-6|few|TRBJ2-7
ASRTGTRGRGYEQY
>TRBV28|many|TRBJ2-1
ASSDRTSGRHEQF
>TRBV11-2|.|TRBJ1-5
ASSLGGDRGYQPQH
>TRBV5-1|.|TRBJ2-5
ASRGFGTQY
>TRBV11-2|.|TRBJ2-3
ASSLGFFTDTQY
>TRBV5-1|.|TRBJ2-6
ASSLSSAGANVLT
>TRBV7-9|.|TRBJ1-2
ASSLLAERGYT
>TRBV6-5|few|TRBJ2-7
ASSYSRLAGYEQY
>TRBV9|.|TRBJ2-7
ASSAAAQGYYEQY
>TRBV6-5|once|TRBJ2-1
ASSYWGASSYNEQF
>TRBV7-2|few|TRBJ1-2
ASSSRNYGYT
>TRBV6-5|.|TRBJ2-2
ASSPERAATGELF
>TRBV7-3|.|TRBJ2-1
ASSLSRQGEQF
>TRBV23-1|.|TRBJ2-1
ASSQSGRATGDEQF
>TRBV18|few|TRBJ1-4
ASSPPGYGEKLF
>TRBV5-1|.|TRBJ2-1
ASSLALLADLSNEQF
>TRBV7-8|few|TRBJ1-4
ASSFGRRGQTEKLF
>TRBV18|.|TRBJ2-1
ASSPTGLAGGPYNEQF